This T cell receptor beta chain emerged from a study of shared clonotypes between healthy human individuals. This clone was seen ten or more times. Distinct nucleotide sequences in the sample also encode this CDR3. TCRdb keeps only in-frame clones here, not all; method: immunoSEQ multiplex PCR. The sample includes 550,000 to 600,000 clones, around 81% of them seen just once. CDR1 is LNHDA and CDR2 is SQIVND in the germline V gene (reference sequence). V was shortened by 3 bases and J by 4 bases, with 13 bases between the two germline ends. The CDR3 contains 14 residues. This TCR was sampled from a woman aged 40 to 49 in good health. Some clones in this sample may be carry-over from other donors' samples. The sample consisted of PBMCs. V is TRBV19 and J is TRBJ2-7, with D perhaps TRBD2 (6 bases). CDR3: CASSIPGVGYEQYF. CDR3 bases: TGTGCCAGTAGTATCCCGGGAGTTGGTTACGAGCAGTACTTC.